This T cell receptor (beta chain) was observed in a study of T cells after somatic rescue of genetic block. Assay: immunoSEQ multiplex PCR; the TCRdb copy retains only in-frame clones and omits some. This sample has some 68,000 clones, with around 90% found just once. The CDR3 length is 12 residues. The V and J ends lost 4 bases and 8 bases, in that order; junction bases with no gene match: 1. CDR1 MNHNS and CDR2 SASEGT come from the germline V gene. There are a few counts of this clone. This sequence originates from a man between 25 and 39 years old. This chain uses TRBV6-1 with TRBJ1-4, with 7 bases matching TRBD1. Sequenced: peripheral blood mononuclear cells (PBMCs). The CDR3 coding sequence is TGTGCCAGCAGTGTAGGGGGCGAAAAACTGTTTTTT. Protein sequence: CASSVGGEKLFF.